The 26 T cell receptor beta chains below all came from one sample that was sequenced in a study of beta chain features in type 1 diabetes. The whole isolated RNA underwent reverse transcription, so sequencing captured expressed TCRB transcripts. Some clones are missing from TCRdb's copy, which holds only in-frame ones; the method was immunoSEQ multiplex PCR. Of about 930,000 clones in the sample, 17% were seen once. The sequenced sample consisted of naive CD4+ T cells from blood. The source of these receptors is a woman aged 18 to 35 in good health.

This clone was picked up a small number of times. The J gene is TRBJ2-3, the V gene TRBV7-2; tentatively, D is TRBD2 (5 bases). V dropped 5 bases and J dropped 9 bases, with 12 bases sitting between them. Germline CDR1 reads SGHTA; CDR2 reads FQGNSA. The length of the CDR3 is 12 residues. The CDR3 loop reads CASSDSGITQYF. For the CDR3, the DNA is TGTGCCAGCAGCGATTCGGGGATCACGCAGTATTTT.

The gene calls are TRBV19 and TRBJ2-5; D is unclear. CDR3 length equals 11 residues. Looked up from germline, CDR1 is LNHDA and CDR2 is SQIVND (reference sequence). Trimming cost V 6 bases and J 5 bases, with 7 bases left between them. The CDR3 region is CASRVGETQYF. The CDR3 DNA reads as TGTGCCAGTAGGGTGGGGGAGACCCAGTACTTC. Supplemented by reference TRBV19 and TRBJ2-5, the full variable domain reads DGGITQSPKYLFRKEGQNVTLSCEQNLNHDAMYWYRQDPGQGLRLIYYSQIVNDFQKGDIAEGYSVSREKKESFPLTVTSAQKNPTAFYLCASRVGETQYFGPGTRLLVL.

This clone was counted a few times. J is TRBJ2-7 and V is TRBV2, with TRBD1 matching over 7 bases. Per germline, CDR1 SNHLY and CDR2 FYNNEI. J gave up 5 bases and V 4 bases, and 5 bases lay outside the gene matches. The CDR3 runs 13 residues. The CDR3 here is CASSAQGDHEQYF. As DNA, the CDR3 is TGTGCCAGCAGTGCCCAGGGGGACCACGAGCAGTACTTC.

A few counts support this clone. The V gene is TRBV5-6, the J gene TRBJ2-1; 9 bases line up with TRBD1. CDR3 length equals 17 residues. The V and J ends lost 4 bases and 6 bases, in that order; junction bases with no gene match: 14. Germline assignment: CDR1 SGHDT and CDR2 YYEEEE. CDR3 DNA: TGTGCCAGCAGCCCCGGACCGGGACAGGGAACCGGCAATGAGCAGTTCTTC. Translated, it gives CASSPGPGQGTGNEQFF.

This clone was picked up a small number of times. The chain joins TRBV5-4 to TRBJ1-4; the D gene is possibly TRBD1 (5 bases). Trimming took 3 bases from V and 4 from J, leaving 16 bases between them. CDR1 and CDR2 from the germline V gene are SGHNT and YYREEE (reference sequence). The CDR3 has 16 amino acids. DNA for the CDR3: TGTGCCAGCAGCTCTAGCCCGGGACGGTATAATGAAAAACTGTTTTTT. Protein sequence: CASSSSPGRYNEKLFF.

This clone was picked up a small number of times. The gene calls are TRBV7-8 and TRBJ2-5; 9 bases map to TRBD2. The CDR3 runs 15 residues. CDR1 is SGHVS, CDR2 FQNEAQ, per germline. With V trimmed by 2 bases and J by 5 bases, 6 bases remained unmatched. In DNA, the CDR3 is TGTGCCAGCAGCTTAAGGCGGGAGGGCCTCGAGACCCAGTACTTC. Its translation is CASSLRREGLETQYF.

This chain connects TRBV7-2 to TRBJ1-2, with 7 bases aligning to TRBD1. CDR1 and CDR2 from the germline V gene are SGHTA and FQGNSA. The CDR3 consists of 12 residues. The junction had 3 bases not matched to a gene; V was cut back by 3 bases and J by 8 bases. CDR3 loop: CASSLTGQGYTF. The CDR3 DNA sequence: TGTGCCAGCAGCTTGACAGGGCAGGGCTACACCTTC.

This clone occurred a few times. The genes are TRBV29-1 and TRBJ2-4; the D call may be TRBD1 or TRBD2 (5 bases each). The CDR3 covers 13 residues. The germline gives CDR1 SQVTM, CDR2 ANQGSEA. The V gene lost 7 bases and the J gene lost 7 bases, with 17 bases spanning the gap. The CDR3 reads CSAGGGERNIQYF. CDR3 nucleotide sequence: TGCAGCGCTGGTGGGGGTGAGAGGAACATTCAGTACTTC. Using reference TRBV29-1 and TRBJ2-4 for the parts outside the CDR3, the full variable domain is SAVISQKPSRDICQRGTSLTIQCQVDSQVTMMFWYRQQPGQSLTLIATANQGSEATYESGFVIDKFPISRPNLTFSTLTVSNMSPEDSSIYLCSAGGGERNIQYFGAGTRLSVL.

Only a few counts were recorded for this clone. The V call is TRBV11-3, the J call TRBJ2-1; no clear D gene. Germline V gene lookup returns CDR1 SGHNT and CDR2 YENEEA. The CDR3 loop spans 15 amino acids. Trimming took off 1 base at V and 9 bases at J, with 16 bases between the two ends. In DNA, the CDR3 is TGTGCCAGCAGCTTAGGGGGTTCTTGGGTGGGTGAGCAGTTCTTC. It codes for CASSLGGSWVGEQFF.

The chain uses TRBV11-2 and TRBJ2-5; D call uncertain. V shed 3 bases and J shed 5 bases, with 10 bases lying between them. The CDR3 is 13 amino acids. In germline, CDR1 is SGHAT, CDR2 FQNNGV. The CDR3 DNA follows: TGTGCCAGCAGCTTGTGGCACGGGGAGACCCAGTACTTC. It specifies CASSLWHGETQYF. The full variable domain, completed using reference TRBV11-2 and TRBJ2-5, is EAGVAQSPRYKIIEKRQSVAFWCNPISGHATLYWYQQILGQGPKLLIQFQNNGVVDDSQLPKDRFSAERLKGVDSTLKIQPAKLEDSAVYLCASSLWHGETQYFGPGTRLLVL.

This clone was counted between two and nine times. The chain recombines TRBV6-1 with TRBJ1-2; D remains unclear. This CDR3 spans 13 amino acids. Germline CDR1 is MNHNS and CDR2 is SASEGT. V was cut by 1 base and J by 13 bases, with 16 bases left in between. The CDR3 region is CASSEDRHPWGTF. DNA of the CDR3: TGTGCCAGCAGTGAAGACCGACACCCCTGGGGCACCTTC.

CDR3 DNA: TGTGCCAGCAGTTTGTCCCTAGCGGGAGGCTCCGGGGAGACCCAGTACTTC. Its protein product is CASSLSLAGGSGETQYF. The V gene is TRBV28, the J gene TRBJ2-5; 11 bases are a match to TRBD2. This CDR3 contains 17 residues. Germline V CDR1 and CDR2: MDHEN, SYDVKM. Trimming at V came to 3 bases and at J to 5 bases, leaving 11 bases not matched to a gene.

This clone was counted a few times. V gene TRBV9 combines with J gene TRBJ2-2; D perhaps matches TRBD2 (6 bases). The V and J ends lost 1 base and 6 bases respectively, with 13 bases between them. The CDR3 extends over 15 amino acids. Germline CDR1 and CDR2: SGDLS and YYNGEE. CDR3 protein: CASSVQDRRAGELFF. Written as DNA, the CDR3 is TGTGCCAGCAGCGTACAAGACCGGAGGGCCGGGGAGCTGTTTTTT.

This chain links TRBV11-1 with TRBJ2-3; 7 nucleotides line up with TRBD2. The J segment lost 4 bases and the V segment lost 1 base, leaving 5 bases of the junction unmatched. The CDR3 length is 15 residues. Germline CDR1 SGHAT, CDR2 FQDESV (reference sequence). In DNA, the CDR3 is TGTGCCAGCAGCTTAGGCGGGAGATTATCAGATACGCAGTATTTT. Translation: CASSLGGRLSDTQYF.

This clone was found a few times. The rearrangement uses TRBV9 and TRBJ2-3; the match to TRBD1 covers 9 bases. V dropped 3 bases and J dropped 1; count of bases not matched to a gene: 3. The germline V gene has CDR1 SGDLS and CDR2 YYNGEE. The CDR3 has 15 residues. For the CDR3, the DNA is TGTGCCAGCAGCGGACGGACAGGGGGCACAGATACGCAGTATTTT. Its translation is CASSGRTGGTDTQYF.

This chain links TRBV6-6 with TRBJ2-1, with a tentative D call TRBD2 (5 bases). Between the trimmed V and J ends, which lost 2 bases and 5 bases, there was a span of 10 bases. CDR3 size: 14 residues. Germline V gene lookup returns CDR1 MNHNY and CDR2 SVGAGI (reference sequence). The CDR3 sequence: CASSYTGLNNEQFF. CDR3 nucleotides: TGTGCCAGCAGTTACACCGGACTTAACAATGAGCAGTTCTTC.

The chain is built from TRBV28 and TRBJ1-2; D not certain. The CDR3 covers 15 residues. V lost 7 bases and J lost 2, with 17 bases in between. CDR1 and CDR2 from the germline V gene are MDHEN and SYDVKM. The CDR3 nucleotides are TGTGCCAGCACCTTCACCACCGGACGGAACTATGGCTACACCTTC. As protein: CASTFTTGRNYGYTF.

J is TRBJ2-5 and V is TRBV6-5, with a possible D match to TRBD2 (6 bases). There are 15 residues in the CDR3. Between the trimmed V and J ends, which lost 1 base and 3 bases, there was a span of 12 bases. In germline, CDR1 is MNHEY, CDR2 SVGAGI. CDR3 nucleotide sequence: TGTGCCAGCAGTTACTACGGGAGAGGGGAAGAGACCCAGTACTTC. Protein: CASSYYGRGEETQYF.

This clone showed up just a few times. This chain joins TRBV7-2 and TRBJ2-5; D is possibly TRBD2 (5 bases). CDR3 length equals 15 residues. Germline loops: CDR1 SGHTA, CDR2 FQGNSA. V dropped 6 bases and J dropped 4 bases, with 18 bases sitting between them. The CDR3 DNA reads as TGTGCCAGCAGTCGTCTAGCCACAAACTCAGAGACCCAGTACTTC. Its translation is CASSRLATNSETQYF. Filled out from reference TRBV7-2 and TRBJ2-5, the complete variable domain reads GAGVSQSPSNKVTEKGKDVELRCDPISGHTALYWYRQSLGQGLEFLIYFQGNSAPDKSGLPSDRFSAERTGGSVSTLTIQRTQQEDSAVYLCASSRLATNSETQYFGPGTRLLVL.

The rearrangement links TRBV18 to TRBJ2-5; 9 bases match TRBD1. Losses at the gene ends were 3 bases for V and 4 bases for J; bases not matched to a gene: 3. CDR1 is KGHSH, CDR2 LQKENI, per germline. This CDR3 contains 14 residues. CDR3 coding DNA: TGTGCCAGCTCACCGGACAGGGGACGAGAGACCCAGTACTTC. This encodes CASSPDRGRETQYF.

The V gene is TRBV11-2, the J gene TRBJ2-1; perhaps TRBD1 as D (6 bases). The germline gives CDR1 SGHAT, CDR2 FQNNGV. With 5 bases removed from V and 8 bases from J, the gap between germline ends came to 16 bases. CDR3 length equals 14 residues. CDR3 in amino acids: CASSLRTGFDEQFF. CDR3 DNA sequence: TGTGCCAGCAGCCTTCGAACAGGGTTCGATGAGCAGTTCTTC.

The chain links TRBV27 to TRBJ1-1; 7 nucleotides match TRBD1. The V and J ends lost 5 bases and 0 bases, in that order; junction bases with no gene match: 6. Per germline, CDR1 MNHEY and CDR2 SMNVEV (reference sequence). The CDR3 runs 15 residues. In DNA form, the CDR3 reads TGTGCCAGCAGTCCTAACAGGGGTTTGAACACTGAAGCTTTCTTT. Translated, it gives CASSPNRGLNTEAFF.

V is TRBV5-4 and J is TRBJ2-4; D could derive from TRBD1 or TRBD2 (5 bases each). The V gene lost 4 bases and the J gene lost 8 bases, with 16 bases spanning the gap. Per germline, CDR1 SGHNT and CDR2 YYREEE (reference sequence). The CDR3 contains 14 residues. CDR3 in amino acids: CASSPGQGRDIQYF. The CDR3 DNA sequence: TGTGCCAGCAGCCCGGGGCAGGGCAGGGACATTCAGTACTTC.

The rearrangement links TRBV5-6 to TRBJ2-1; 7 nucleotides line up with TRBD2. After removal of 1 base from V and 4 bases from J, the junction contained 2 bases not matched to a gene. The CDR3 has 14 amino acids. CDR1 is SGHDT, CDR2 YYEEEE, per germline. For the CDR3, the DNA is TGTGCCAGCAGCTTGCCTAGCGGTTACAATGAGCAGTTCTTC. Its translation is CASSLPSGYNEQFF.

The genes are TRBV10-3 and TRBJ2-3; 7 bases fit TRBD2. J was trimmed by 1 base and V by 1 base; bases with no gene match: 8. Germline V gene sequence: CDR1 ENHRY, CDR2 SYGVKD. This CDR3 has 17 residues. The CDR3 reads CAISEYQAREGTDTQYF. CDR3 nucleotides: TGTGCCATCAGTGAGTACCAGGCCCGGGAGGGCACAGATACGCAGTATTTT.

The rearrangement uses TRBV19 and TRBJ2-5, with TRBD2 identical over 9 bases. From germline, CDR1 is LNHDA and CDR2 SQIVND (reference sequence). There are 14 residues in the CDR3. V trimming: 5 bases; J trimming: 5 bases; junction bases outside the gene matches: 6. The CDR3 region is CASSQTSGWETQYF. The CDR3 DNA reads as TGTGCCAGTAGTCAGACTAGCGGATGGGAGACCCAGTACTTC.